This is a list of T cell receptor beta chains from one sample in a study of cytomegalovirus exposure and HLA in healthy donors. The protocol was immunoSEQ multiplex PCR, while the TCRdb copy is restricted to in-frame clones and leaves out a portion. The repertoire includes more than 150,000 clones, 80% to 85% of them detected once, and about 2% sits in the top ten. Sequenced material: PBMCs. All receptors come from a woman aged 25 to 39 in good health and CMV-seronegative. Both conserved end residues are part of each CDR3. The order of the fields is J gene, V gene, CDR3 protein.

TRBJ2-3,TRBV10-1,CASTTVEGQASTDTQYF
NA,TRBV27,CASSLGTSGYEQYF
TRBJ2-3,TRBV19,CASSIGKGWGGMDTQYF
TRBJ2-7,TRBV7-6,CASSFTSGSYEQYF
TRBJ1-2,TRBV6-1,CASSGTGLNYGYTF
TRBJ2-7,TRBV13,CASSLPGTGHDEQYF
TRBJ1-2,TRBV6-7,CAEGHLAVRENYGYTF
TRBJ2-7,TRBV29-1,CSVPGLAAYEQYF
TRBJ1-2,TRBV9,CASSAPAQGADYGYTF
TRBJ2-1,TRBV7-8,CASSRQGAVEQFF
TRBJ2-3,TRBV4-1,CASSQDGRGGGDTQYF
TRBJ1-5,TRBV19,CASNHREGQPQHF
TRBJ2-1,TRBV7-2,CASSRSGGTSYNEQFF